The sequence of this T cell receptor beta chain was determined in a study of T and B cells in COVID-19 patients. Looking at the study overall: COVID-19 patients gave peripheral blood either during active infection or after recovery.

BIOMED2 TRB-A/B primer pools were used in multiplex TRB PCR. One entry per CDR3 protein results from TCRdb running MiXCR on the multiplex PCR reads. This table holds about 15,000 distinct CDR3 sequences, 27% found once. By sample fraction, this clonotype is medium-sized. The antigen remains unidentified. The germline gives CDR1 LNHDA, CDR2 SQIVND (reference sequence). Trimming took 5 bases from V and 0 from J, leaving 20 bases between them. The CDR3 is 17 amino acids. General study points: There were approximately 2,500 TCR clusters exclusive to the recovered cohort, approximately 34 with low generation probability. Active COVID-19 showed highly clonal TRB repertoires; recovery showed diversity and richness above healthy donors. In COVID-19 patients, T cell receptor beta variable and joining gene use was reportedly strongly skewed.

TRB was amplified from about 250-500 ng of blood genomic DNA. This TCR derives from a human donor who had recovered from COVID-19. Input material: blood. The V gene is TRBV19, the J gene TRBJ2-7, with D perhaps matching TRBD2 (6 bases). CDR3 bases: TGTGCCAGTAGTCCCAACCGGGGGACTGCCAGCTCCTACGAGCAGTACTTC. It codes for CASSPNRGTASSYEQYF.